This TCR beta chain stems from a study of blood T cell repertoires in COVID-19. Study as a whole: Acute and convalescent COVID-19 samples came from the United States, Italy and Spain.

The method was immunoSEQ multiplex PCR; TCRdb's version includes in-frame clones alone and lacks a portion of them. In the table there are some 220,000 clones, about 84% of which are singletons. J lost 8 bases, V lost 2 bases, and 9 bases had no gene match. CDR1 is KGHSH and CDR2 is LQKENI in the germline V gene. This CDR3 spans 15 amino acids. This sequence joins TRBV18 and TRBJ1-1; 9 bases agree with TRBD1. Sequences were obtained from peripheral blood. The clonotype comes from a human donor in a cohort sampled during active COVID-19. CDR3 loop: CASSPSGTGPKEAFF. For the CDR3, the DNA is TGTGCCAGCTCACCATCGGGGACAGGGCCAAAGGAAGCTTTCTTT.